Below are 15 T cell receptor beta chains sequenced from a single sample in a study of shared clonotypes between healthy human individuals. This table comes from immunoSEQ multiplex PCR, and its TCRdb copy is limited to in-frame clones, with some not included. This table has 2 million to 2.5 million clones, around 92% appearing once. The sequencing sample was made of naive CD4+ T cells from PBMCs. Sample subset: CD45RA+ positively selected. These receptors were collected from a man younger than 30 in good health. Some clones in this sample may be carry-over from other donors' samples.

This clone was observed once. V and J are TRBV28 and TRBJ2-3; weak D call: TRBD2 (7 bases). CDR1 is MDHEN, CDR2 SYDVKM, per germline. The CDR3 loop spans 15 amino acids. V dropped 9 bases and J dropped 2 bases, with 18 bases sitting between them. The CDR3 DNA is TGTGCCAGTCTTAGCGGAGGGGGGGTCACAGATACGCAGTATTTT. The encoded protein is CASLSGGGVTDTQYF.

This chain links TRBV18 with TRBJ2-2; no reliable D call. This CDR3 is 14 amino acids long. The germline CDR1 and CDR2 sequences are KGHSH and LQKENI. V was shortened by 3 bases and J by 3 bases, with 8 bases between the two germline ends. CDR3 coding DNA: TGTGCCAGCTCACCTACCTCGGACACCGGGGAGCTGTTTTTT. Translating gives CASSPTSDTGELFF.

This chain links TRBV2 with TRBJ2-3; TRBD2 matches 7 bases. Germline V gene lookup returns CDR1 SNHLY and CDR2 FYNNEI. Trimming took 7 bases from V and 5 from J; bases not matched to a gene: 12. The CDR3 runs to 15 residues. CDR3 DNA: TGTGCCAGCAAAGGGACGGGAGGTACTATAGATACGCAGTATTTT. Translation: CASKGTGGTIDTQYF.

The chain links TRBV7-8 to TRBJ2-7; no definite D call. The CDR3 sequence is 12 residues long. Germline CDR1 is SGHVS and CDR2 is FQNEAQ. Trimming left V 2 bases short and J 5 bases short, with 7 bases between. This CDR3 is CASSLLVHEQYF. CDR3 DNA: TGTGCCAGCAGCTTATTGGTCCACGAGCAGTACTTC. Supplemented by reference TRBV7-8 and TRBJ2-7, the full variable domain reads GAGVSQSPRYKVAKRGQDVALRCDPISGHVSLFWYQQALGQGPEFLTYFQNEAQLDKSGLPSDRFFAERPEGSVSTLKIQRTQQEDSAVYLCASSLLVHEQYFGPGTRLTVT.

The chain combines TRBV6-5 with TRBJ1-1; the D gene is possibly TRBD1 (5 bases). This CDR3 has 14 amino acids. Germline V gives CDR1 MNHEY, CDR2 SVGAGI. The V end was cut by 7 bases, the J end by 5 bases, with 17 bases between. The CDR3 sequence is CASTPGGLVTEAFF. In DNA form, the CDR3 reads TGTGCCAGCACCCCGGGGGGGTTGGTTACTGAAGCTTTCTTT.

J is TRBJ1-1 and V is TRBV27, with TRBD1 matching 7 bases. This CDR3 region has 16 residues. Germline V lookup: CDR1 MNHEY, CDR2 SMNVEV (reference sequence). The V gene end was trimmed by 3 bases and the J gene end by 1 base; junction bases not matched to a gene: 8. The CDR3 DNA is TGTGCCAGCAGTTTTACCAAGGGGGCGAGGAACACTGAAGCTTTCTTT. It codes for CASSFTKGARNTEAFF.

This chain joins TRBV4-2 and TRBJ1-1; D is ambiguous. The CDR3 covers 12 residues. Germline V gene data show CDR1 as LGHNA and CDR2 as YNFKEQ. Trimming removed 1 base from V and 4 bases from J, with 4 bases in between. In DNA, the CDR3 is TGTGCCAGCAGCCAAGGGTTCACTGAAGCTTTCTTT. This sequence encodes CASSQGFTEAFF.

The chain joins TRBV2 to TRBJ2-3; unclear D gene. This CDR3 is 13 amino acids long. The germline V gene has CDR1 SNHLY and CDR2 FYNNEI. V was clipped by 4 bases and J by 3 bases, with 8 bases between them. The CDR3 DNA reads TGTGCCAGCAGTGGCATGGGTACAGATACGCAGTATTTT. It yields the protein CASSGMGTDTQYF.

This clone was detected a few times. V usage is TRBV30 and J usage is TRBJ1-2; D is unclear. The ends were cut back, 0 bases at V and 6 bases at J, with 5 bases in the middle. Germline lookup yields CDR1 GTSNPN and CDR2 SVGIG (reference sequence). CDR3 size: 11 residues. CDR3 nucleotides: TGTGCCTGGAGTGTCTGGGATGGCTACACCTTC. Encoded protein: CAWSVWDGYTF.

J is TRBJ1-2 and V is TRBV4-2; TRBD1 aligns across 8 bases. The CDR3 sequence is 18 residues long. V lost 0 bases and J lost 5; bases outside the gene matches: 14. Germline V CDR1 and CDR2: LGHNA, YNFKEQ. The CDR3 DNA is TGTGCCAGCAGCCAAGATTCGCCAGGGGGCTGGGTGTCGTATGGCTACACCTTC. It is translated as CASSQDSPGGWVSYGYTF.

On this clone: One base away lies a much larger clone, so this may be a sequencing read error. The same CDR3 arises from other DNA sequences in this sample as well. This chain connects TRBV5-4 to TRBJ2-3; D is unresolved. CDR1 is SGHNT and CDR2 is YYREEE in the germline V gene (reference sequence). Trimming left V 0 bases short and J 4 bases short, with 3 bases between. The CDR3 covers 12 residues. Here the CDR3 DNA reads TGTGCCAGCAGCTTGGAGGCAGATACGCAGTATTTT. It yields the protein CASSLEADTQYF.

The V and J genes are TRBV2 and TRBJ1-2, with 7 bases identical to TRBD1. The CDR3 spans 14 residues. Germline V gene sequence: CDR1 SNHLY, CDR2 FYNNEI. With V trimmed by 6 bases and J by 7 bases, 11 bases remained unmatched. The CDR3 DNA reads as TGTGCCAGCAGCGGGACAGAGGGGATTGGTGGCTACACCTTC. This gives the protein CASSGTEGIGGYTF.

In regard to this clone: The sample holds other DNA sequences that translate to the same CDR3. This chain connects TRBV7-2 to TRBJ2-1; 13 bases line up with TRBD2. The germline gives CDR1 SGHTA, CDR2 FQGNSA. V shed 3 bases, J shed 8 bases, and the junction held 4 bases outside the gene matches. The CDR3 has 15 residues. DNA of the CDR3: TGTGCCAGCAGCTTTGGACTAGCGGGAGCCGATGAGCAGTTCTTC. Its protein product is CASSFGLAGADEQFF. Drawing the rest from reference TRBV7-2 and TRBJ2-1, the complete variable domain is GAGVSQSPSNKVTEKGKDVELRCDPISGHTALYWYRQSLGQGLEFLIYFQGNSAPDKSGLPSDRFSAERTGGSVSTLTIQRTQQEDSAVYLCASSFGLAGADEQFFGPGTRLTVL.

The chain combines TRBV4-2 with TRBJ2-4; D possibly uses TRBD1 or TRBD2 (5 bases each). This CDR3 is built from 15 residues. Deletions cut 4 bases from V and 7 bases from J, with 17 bases between. Germline V gives CDR1 LGHNA, CDR2 YNFKEQ. The CDR3 nucleotides read TGTGCCAGCAGCCCGCAGGGACCTGGGGGTAACATTCAGTACTTC. Its protein is CASSPQGPGGNIQYF.

The chain employs TRBV18 and TRBJ2-7, with D perhaps TRBD2 (5 bases). Germline V gene lookup returns CDR1 KGHSH and CDR2 LQKENI. This CDR3 is built from 16 residues. The ends were cut back, 0 bases at V and 2 bases at J, with 14 bases in the middle. The DNA of the CDR3 is TGTGCCAGCTCACCACCGTCAGGACTGGGAGCCTACGAGCAGTACTTC. Encoded protein: CASSPPSGLGAYEQYF.